Given below is one T cell receptor (beta chain) in context. Antigen unknown. PCR used 60 Vbeta primers and 13 Jbeta primers. Clones were sequenced by immunoSEQ multiplex PCR, and TCRdb holds only the in-frame ones, with some missing. The specimen's table records fewer than 70,000 clones. This sample stems from a study of cytomegalovirus exposure and HLA in healthy donors. Study-wide findings and caveats: A previous analysis found most TCR beta V segments productive roughly 87% or roughly 30% of the time.

Germline V gene lookup returns CDR1 SGHDN and CDR2 FVKESK. The CDR3 is 14 amino acids. The germline V and J ends were trimmed by 3 bases and 4 bases, with 12 bases remaining between them. Sequencing was done on a sample of PBMCs. This sequence joins TRBV14 and TRBJ1-1; D is ambiguous. The source is a man aged 25-40 years in good health and CMV-seropositive. The CDR3, as DNA: TGTGCCAGCAGCCACACAGTTGGCCTCACTGAAGCTTTCTTT. Residues: CASSHTVGLTEAFF.